The 6 T cell receptor beta chains presented below share a single source sample, sequenced in a study of T cell repertoires in cytomegalovirus infection. TCRdb fed the reads into MiXCR, producing one record per CDR3 protein. The table has approximately 590,000 distinct CDR3 sequences, about 40% seen once. Antigens for these TCRs are unknown. Material: cultured PBMCs, obtained from culture after CMV antigen stimulation. The receptors originated from a human donor in good health (CMV status not recorded). Some clones in this sample may be carry-over from other donors' samples.

This clonotype came up many times. The chain couples TRBV7-8 to TRBJ1-1, with D unresolved. This CDR3 comprises 13 residues. Germline V gene data show CDR1 as SGHVS and CDR2 as FQNEAQ. V was clipped by 2 bases and J by 0 bases, with 4 bases between them. The CDR3 coding sequence is TGTGCCAGCAGCTTAATGGTGAACACTGAAGCTTTCTTT. This sequence encodes CASSLMVNTEAFF.

This clonotype was seen more than once but under ten times. The V gene is TRBV12-3 or TRBV12-4, the J gene TRBJ2-3; no clear D. The CDR3 sequence is 14 residues long. The ends were cut back, 3 bases at V and 1 base at J, with 8 bases in the middle. CDR3 in DNA: TGTGCCAGCAGTTTTGGCGCTCGCACAGATACGCAGTATTTT. Protein sequence: CASSFGARTDTQYF.

Note on this clonotype: A read error may produce the germline difference seen at one junction end. V is TRBV5-3 and J is TRBJ2-1, with a tentative D call TRBD2 (5 bases). TRBV5-3 belongs to the ORF category, with a function that is uncertain. There are 15 residues in the CDR3. CDR3 nucleotides: TGTGCCAGCAGCTTGGAGGCGTCCGGTCGGGATGAGCAGTTCTTC. Its translation: CASSLEASGRDEQFF.

The J gene is TRBJ2-3, the V gene TRBV2; 10 nucleotides line up with TRBD1. CDR1 and CDR2 from the germline V gene are SNHLY and FYNNEI. The CDR3 runs 14 residues. The V segment lost 4 bases and the J segment 3 bases; nucleotides outside the gene matches: 1. This CDR3 reads CASSGQGATDTQYF. CDR3 coding DNA: TGTGCCAGCAGTGGACAGGGGGCAACAGATACGCAGTATTTT.

The chain carries TRBV7-9 and TRBJ2-7; a possible D gene is TRBD2 (7 bases). The ends were cut back, 3 bases at V and 1 base at J, with 16 bases in the middle. The CDR3 length is 16 residues. Germline lookup yields CDR1 SEHNR and CDR2 FQNEAQ (reference sequence). In DNA form, the CDR3 reads TGTGCCAGCAGCTTCAGTGGGAGGGGGTCTTCCTACGAGCAGTACTTC. Amino acids: CASSFSGRGSSYEQYF.

This clonotype was observed a handful of times. The rearrangement links TRBV12-3 or TRBV12-4 to TRBJ2-2; D is ambiguous. V was shortened by 2 bases and J by 3 bases, with 7 bases between the two germline ends. This CDR3 has 14 amino acids. As DNA, the CDR3 is TGTGCCAGCAGTTTACTACAGTACACCGGGGAGCTGTTTTTT. Translation gives CASSLLQYTGELFF.